This TCR beta chain was captured in a study of graft-versus-host responses after intestinal transplantation. Overall study context: Recipients had transplants, and these were multivisceral, liver-intestinal, or isolated intestinal. Tacrolimus plus steroids were given to all recipients for two to three years, preceded by anti-thymocyte globulin induction. Findings and limits, study-wide: Recipient marrow harbored GvH clones, some of which surfaced first in ileum or blood. When patients had graft-donor T cell macrochimerism, their allografts held high graft-versus-host to host-versus-graft clonal ratios.

Of note for this clone: Its target is not known.

The CDR3 is 13 residues long. Trimming pared 8 bases from V and 3 bases from J, leaving 11 bases between. Germline V gene sequence: CDR1 SGHTA, CDR2 FQGNSA. Data came from immunoSEQ multiplex PCR; TCRdb stores just in-frame clones and leaves some out. The sample has roughly 90,000 clones, 75% to 95% seen once; the top ten hold about 0.38%. The source was unstimulated CD4+ T cells sorted from spleen or lymph node cells, collected before transplant. The V call is TRBV7-2, the J call TRBJ2-1, with D possibly TRBD2 on 7 matching bases. This TCR came from a human donor who was the organ donor for an intestinal transplant. CDR3 nucleotides: TGTGCCAGCGGGGGGGCGGACTACAATGAGCAGTTCTTC. Its translation is CASGGADYNEQFF.